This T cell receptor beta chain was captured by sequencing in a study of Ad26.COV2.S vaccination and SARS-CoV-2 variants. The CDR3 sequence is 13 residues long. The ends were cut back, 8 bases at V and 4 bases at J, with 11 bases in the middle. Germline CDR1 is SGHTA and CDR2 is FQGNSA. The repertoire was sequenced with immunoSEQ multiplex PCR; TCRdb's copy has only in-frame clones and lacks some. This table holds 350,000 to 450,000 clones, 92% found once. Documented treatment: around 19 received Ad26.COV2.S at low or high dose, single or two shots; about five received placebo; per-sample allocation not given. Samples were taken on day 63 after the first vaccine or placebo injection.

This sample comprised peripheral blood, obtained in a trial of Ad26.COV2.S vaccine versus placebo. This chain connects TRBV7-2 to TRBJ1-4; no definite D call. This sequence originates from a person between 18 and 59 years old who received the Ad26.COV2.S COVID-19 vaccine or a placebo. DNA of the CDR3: TGTGCCAGCGGGTCCGGAGTTAATGAAAAACTGTTTTTT. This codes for CASGSGVNEKLFF.